The 23 T cell receptor beta chains presented below share a single source sample, sequenced in a study of blood T cells in healthy people across ages. It was with a sample-barcoded 5' primer and a J-beta primer mix that a second PCR of roughly 7 to 12 cycles was run. TCRdb re-analysed the 5' RACE reads in MiXCR, keeping a single row per CDR3 protein. The sample has about 1.4 million distinct CDR3 sequences, 45% to 70% seen once. Sequencing was performed on blood. These receptors originate from a man between 18 and 29 years old in good health.

This clonotype was picked up one time. This rearrangement joins TRBV29-1 to TRBJ2-7; 11 bases align to TRBD2. The CDR3 is made up of 14 amino acids. Losses at the gene ends were 4 bases for V and 2 bases for J; bases not matched to a gene: 4. Germline CDR1 SQVTM, CDR2 ANQGSEA. The DNA of the CDR3 is TGCAGCGTTGCATTAGCGGGAGGGCCCTACGAGCAGTACTTC. It codes for CSVALAGGPYEQYF.

Only a few counts were recorded for this clonotype. The rearrangement joins TRBV5-1 to TRBJ2-7; D possibly uses TRBD1 or TRBD2 (5 bases each). V lost 3 bases and J lost 3, with 13 bases in between. In germline, CDR1 is SGHRS, CDR2 YFSETQ. The CDR3 has 14 residues. This CDR3 reads CASSSRDGDYEQYF. The CDR3, as DNA: TGCGCCAGCAGCTCTCGGGACGGGGACTACGAGCAGTACTTC.

The chain is built from TRBV10-2 and TRBJ2-2; D possibly corresponds to TRBD2 (6 bases). V was trimmed by 6 bases and J by 2 bases, leaving 13 bases between them. The length of the CDR3 is 15 residues. CDR1 WSHSY and CDR2 SAAADI come from the germline V gene. DNA of the CDR3: TGCGCCAGCAGCATTAGCGGCCTAAACACCGGGGAGCTGTTTTTT. It translates to CASSISGLNTGELFF.

The genes are TRBV6-4 and TRBJ1-1; D is unclear. The CDR3 length is 14 residues. In germline, CDR1 is MRHNA, CDR2 SNTAGT. Trimming took 5 bases from V and 1 from J, leaving 11 bases between them. CDR3 protein: CASSISRTNTEAFF. The CDR3 DNA reads as TGTGCCAGCAGTATAAGTCGAACGAACACTGAAGCTTTCTTT.

This clonotype was observed a handful of times. The chain recombines TRBV4-1 with TRBJ2-7; 7 bases align to TRBD1. Looked up from germline, CDR1 is MGHRA and CDR2 is YSYEKL. This CDR3 region has 14 residues. The trim removed 4 bases at V and 2 bases at J, leaving 5 bases unmatched. CDR3 bases: TGCGCCAGCAGCCGAGCAGGGACAGCCTACGAGCAGTACTTC. It translates to CASSRAGTAYEQYF.

The chain employs TRBV28 and TRBJ2-2; TRBD2 matches 10 bases. V lost 5 bases and J lost 6; bases outside the gene matches: 6. This CDR3 contains 15 residues. Germline V CDR1 and CDR2: MDHEN, SYDVKM. The CDR3 is CASSPLAGASGELFF. In DNA form, the CDR3 reads TGTGCCAGCAGTCCTCTAGCGGGGGCGTCCGGGGAGCTGTTTTTT.

The rearrangement joins TRBV5-1 to TRBJ2-5; D not resolved. TRBJ2-7 matches the DNA end more closely, so the J call is doubtful. Germline CDR1 SGHRS, CDR2 YFSETQ. There are 14 residues in the CDR3. The CDR3 DNA reads TGCGCCAGCAGCTTGGCCAGTAATGTCTACGAGCAGTACTTC. This sequence encodes CASSLASNVYEQYF.

This chain links TRBV29-1 with TRBJ2-3; D not certain. The CDR3 sequence is 13 residues long. CDR1 is SQVTM and CDR2 is ANQGSEA in the germline V gene. Trimming took off 4 bases at V and 1 base at J, with 9 bases between the two ends. CDR3 nucleotides: TGCAGCGTTGGGAGTGGGGGCACAGATACGCAGTATTTT. Amino acids: CSVGSGGTDTQYF.

The rearrangement uses TRBV7-6 and TRBJ2-3; TRBD2 is a possible D gene (5 bases). The V gene lost 2 bases and the J gene lost 5 bases, with 14 bases spanning the gap. This CDR3 has 15 amino acids. The germline gives CDR1 SGHVS, CDR2 FNYEAQ. The CDR3 sequence: CASSLTSGNIDTQYF. The CDR3 DNA sequence: TGTGCCAGCAGCTTAACCTCCGGGAACATAGATACGCAGTATTTT.

The genes are TRBV7-9 and TRBJ2-4, with 7 nucleotides matching TRBD1. The end of the DNA is better explained by TRBJ2-5, so the J call may be wrong. The V gene's germline CDR1 is SEHNR and CDR2 FQNEAQ (reference sequence). The CDR3 has 15 amino acids. CDR3 sequence: CASSPYGTAQETQYF. DNA of the CDR3: TGTGCCAGCAGCCCATACGGGACAGCCCAAGAGACCCAGTACTTC.

V gene TRBV10-3 combines with J gene TRBJ1-1; D is ambiguous. CDR3 length: 14 amino acids. Germline V gives CDR1 ENHRY, CDR2 SYGVKD. V lost 6 bases, J lost 0 bases, and 11 bases lay in between. The CDR3 DNA reads as TGTGCCATCAGAGACACCTTTATGAACACTGAAGCTTTCTTT. This gives the protein CAIRDTFMNTEAFF.

In the case of this clonotype: A much bigger clone sits one base away, suggesting this may be a read error. The chain carries TRBV5-5 and TRBJ2-4; D is ambiguous. The last part of the DNA fits TRBJ2-7 better; the J call may be wrong. The CDR3 has 11 amino acids. Germline V CDR1 and CDR2: SGHKS, YYEKEE (reference sequence). The CDR3 DNA reads TGTGCCAGCAGCTTTATCTACGAGCAGTACTTC. Translating it yields CASSFIYEQYF.

This clonotype was recorded many times. The chain carries TRBV5-1 and TRBJ2-1, with a tentative D call TRBD1 (6 bases). V gave up 0 bases and J gave up 6 bases, with 16 bases separating them. This CDR3 has 16 residues. Looked up from germline, CDR1 is SGHRS and CDR2 is YFSETQ. As DNA, the CDR3 is TGCGCCAGCAGCTTGGAGGGTAGCAGGGGATTCAATGAGCAGTTCTTC. Translating it yields CASSLEGSRGFNEQFF.

The J gene is TRBJ2-3, the V gene TRBV7-2; D is perhaps TRBD2 (5 bases). This CDR3 comprises 14 residues. CDR1 SGHTA and CDR2 FQGNSA come from the germline V gene. The V end lost 4 bases, the J end lost 2 bases, and 10 bases lay between the germline ends. In DNA form, the CDR3 reads TGTGCCAGCAGCTCCTGGACTCCCACAGATACGCAGTATTTT. Translation gives CASSSWTPTDTQYF.

J is TRBJ2-1 and V is TRBV20-1; the D gene is possibly TRBD2 (6 bases). The germline V gene encodes CDR1 DFQATT and CDR2 SNEGSKA (reference sequence). This CDR3 has 17 residues. V lost 3 bases to trimming and J lost 7 bases, with 25 bases between them. CDR3: CSARRGGDREPGNEQFF. For the CDR3, the DNA is TGCAGTGCTAGGAGGGGTGGGGATCGGGAGCCCGGAAATGAGCAGTTCTTC.

This chain uses TRBV25-1 with TRBJ2-7; D may be TRBD1 (6 bases). V was clipped by 2 bases and J by 3 bases, with 11 bases between them. The CDR3 spans 14 residues. CDR1 and CDR2 (germline): MGHDK, SYGVNS. CDR3 sequence (DNA): TGTGCCAGCAGTGAACGGGACACAAACTACGAGCAGTACTTC. This encodes CASSERDTNYEQYF.

This chain joins TRBV7-8 and TRBJ2-6; D unclear. The CDR3 has 17 residues. Germline V gene lookup returns CDR1 SGHVS and CDR2 FQNEAQ. Between the trimmed V and J ends, which lost 3 bases and 2 bases, there was a span of 14 bases. The CDR3: CASSFRMRTTGANVLTF. The CDR3 DNA reads TGTGCCAGCAGCTTTAGGATGCGGACGACTGGGGCCAACGTCCTGACTTTC.

This clonotype was observed a few times. The chain couples TRBV5-1 to TRBJ2-3; 8 nucleotides match TRBD1. The germline CDR1 and CDR2 sequences are SGHRS and YFSETQ. The trim removed 6 bases at V and 2 bases at J, leaving 5 bases unmatched. The CDR3 has 14 residues. The CDR3 coding sequence is TGCGCCAGCATGGGGACAGGATTCACAGATACGCAGTATTTT. This encodes CASMGTGFTDTQYF.

The chain carries TRBV27 and TRBJ1-1; D gene unclear. The CDR3 sequence is 13 residues long. CDR1 and CDR2 from the germline V gene are MNHEY and SMNVEV (reference sequence). V was trimmed by 5 bases and J by 4 bases, leaving 11 bases between them. CDR3 sequence reads: CASSPRPGTEAFF. Here the CDR3 DNA reads TGTGCCAGCAGTCCTCGACCCGGCACTGAAGCTTTCTTT.

The chain uses TRBV7-9 and TRBJ1-2; D is ambiguous. From germline, CDR1 is SEHNR and CDR2 FQNEAQ (reference sequence). The CDR3 is 13 residues long. V was cut by 0 bases and J by 2 bases, with 4 bases left in between. The CDR3 DNA reads TGTGCCAGCAGCTTAGCGCGGAACTATGGCTACACCTTC. This codes for CASSLARNYGYTF.

About this clonotype itself: This may stem from a read error, because a much larger clone lies one nucleotide away. The genes are TRBV20-1 and TRBJ2-1; no clear D. Looked up from germline, CDR1 is DFQATT and CDR2 is SNEGSKA (reference sequence). V was clipped by 3 bases and J by 7 bases, with 22 bases between them. This CDR3 has 16 residues. CDR3 residues: CSARPAGLGSTNEQFF. CDR3 bases: TGCAGTGCTAGGCCCGCCGGGCTGGGTAGCACGAATGAGCAGTTCTTC.

CDR3 in DNA: TGCAGTGCCCCCCGACAGCCCCACACTGAAGCTTTCTTT. This encodes CSAPRQPHTEAFF. The V and J genes are TRBV20-1 and TRBJ1-1; D may be TRBD1 (5 bases). CDR3 length: 13 amino acids. Trimming removed 6 bases at V and 3 bases at J, with 14 bases between. The V gene's germline CDR1 is DFQATT and CDR2 SNEGSKA (reference sequence).

This clonotype has just a few counts. J is TRBJ2-7 and V is TRBV6-2 or TRBV6-3; D gene unclear. The germline gives CDR1 MNHEY, CDR2 SVGEGT. This CDR3 comprises 13 residues. V lost 5 bases and J lost 3, with 11 bases in between. CDR3 in DNA: TGTGCCAGCAGTGCCGGACGGCTCTACGAGCAGTACTTC. The encoded protein is CASSAGRLYEQYF.